This T cell receptor beta chain was sequenced during a study of T cells in women clearing cervical HPV infection. Produced via immunoSEQ multiplex PCR; TCRdb's table is partial and in-frame only. This table lists fewer than 35,000 clones. Germline V gene lookup returns CDR1 SGHRS and CDR2 YFSETQ. Trimming shortened V by 1 base and J by 2 bases, and 12 bases separated the two germline ends. The CDR3 loop spans 15 amino acids. Worth noting for this clone: Read sequence stops 3 residues before the CDR3 end, and the germline J gene provides the missing end.

Specimen: blood buffy coat. The receptor was derived from a woman between 18 and 70 years old with a cervical HPV16 infection that either progressed to CIN3+ or cleared (not recorded which). The J gene is TRBJ2-5, the V gene TRBV5-1; no firm D call. The part of the CDR3 DNA that was read is TGCGCCAGCAGCTTGAGGGCAGGTACTCAAGAGACC. As protein: CASSLRAGTQET. The full CDR3 is CASSLRAGTQETQYF.